The TCR beta chain under discussion was sequenced for a study of shared clonotypes between healthy human individuals. CDR3 length: 11 amino acids. Trimming stripped 3 bases from V and 4 bases from J, with 3 bases between. CDR1 and CDR2 (germline): GTSNPN, SVGIG (reference sequence). Naivety among CD8 cells was defined by CD45RO negativity and positive CCR7 selection, thereby excluding terminally differentiated effector memory CD45RA+ cells. The repertoire was sequenced with immunoSEQ multiplex PCR; TCRdb's copy has only in-frame clones and lacks some. This sample yields millions of clones, of which around 93% are seen a single time; roughly 1.8% belongs to the top ten.

Sequencing was performed on naive CD8+ T cells from PBMCs. This TCR came from a man younger than 35 in good health. Some clones in this sample may be carry-over from other donors' samples. The J gene is TRBJ2-2, the V gene TRBV30; D remains unclear. The CDR3 is CAWRGTGELFF. As DNA, the CDR3 is TGTGCCTGGAGGGGCACCGGGGAGCTGTTTTTT.